This TCR beta chain is from a study of cytomegalovirus exposure and HLA in healthy donors. A remark on this clone: Antigen: not known.

V lost 4 bases and J lost 10; bases outside the gene matches: 3. The CDR3 is 13 amino acids. Germline loops: CDR1 SGHRS, CDR2 YFSETQ. Findings and caveats of the study: Analysis was carried out at a later point, and it linked a missense DCLRE1C variant to TCR beta V- and J-gene trimming. It was confirmed in vitro that a few of the CMV-associated chains were specific for CMV antigens.

The PCR made use of 60 Vbeta and 13 Jbeta primers. The table came from immunoSEQ multiplex PCR; TCRdb's copy has only in-frame clones and leaves some out. The sample has 100,000 to 150,000 clones, more than 60% seen once. Sequenced: PBMCs. The receptor's source is a woman aged 50 to 60 in good health and CMV-seropositive. The genes are TRBV5-1 and TRBJ1-6; 9 bases map to TRBD1. The CDR3 here is CASSGTGGSPLHF. The CDR3 nucleotides read TGCGCCAGCAGCGGAACAGGGGGCTCACCCCTCCACTTT.